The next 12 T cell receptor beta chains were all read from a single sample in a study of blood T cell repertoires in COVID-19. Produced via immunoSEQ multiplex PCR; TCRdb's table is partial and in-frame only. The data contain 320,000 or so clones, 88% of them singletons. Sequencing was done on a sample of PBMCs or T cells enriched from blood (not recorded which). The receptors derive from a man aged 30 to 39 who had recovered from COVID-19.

CDR3 protein: CASSQETGFSPLHF. The CDR3 region has the DNA TGTGCCAGCAGCCAAGAGACAGGGTTTTCACCCCTCCACTTT. The V call is TRBV4-2, the J call TRBJ1-6, with TRBD1 identical over 7 bases. Germline trimming cut 0 bases from V and 9 bases from J; bases unmatched to any gene: 2. This CDR3 comprises 14 residues. Germline V lookup: CDR1 LGHNA, CDR2 YNFKEQ.

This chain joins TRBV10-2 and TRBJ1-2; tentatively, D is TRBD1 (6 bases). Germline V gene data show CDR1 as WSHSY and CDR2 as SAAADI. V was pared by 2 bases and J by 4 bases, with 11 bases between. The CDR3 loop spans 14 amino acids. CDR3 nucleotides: TGCGCCAGCAGTGAGCTGGGGGCGATCTATGGCTACACCTTC. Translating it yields CASSELGAIYGYTF.

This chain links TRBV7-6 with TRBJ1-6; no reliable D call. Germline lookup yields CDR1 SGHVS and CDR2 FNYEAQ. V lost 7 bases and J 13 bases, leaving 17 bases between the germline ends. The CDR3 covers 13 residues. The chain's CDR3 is CASNNNPRSPLHF. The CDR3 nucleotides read TGTGCCAGCAACAATAACCCCCGTTCTCCCCTCCACTTT.

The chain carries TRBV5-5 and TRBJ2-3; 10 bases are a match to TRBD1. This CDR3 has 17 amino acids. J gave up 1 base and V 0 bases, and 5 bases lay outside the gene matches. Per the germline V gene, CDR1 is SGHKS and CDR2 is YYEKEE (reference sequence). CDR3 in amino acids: CASSLGQGAIGTDTQYF. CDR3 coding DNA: TGTGCCAGCAGCTTGGGACAGGGGGCTATAGGCACAGATACGCAGTATTTT. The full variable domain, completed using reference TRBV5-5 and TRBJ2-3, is DAGVTQSPTHLIKTRGQQVTLRCSPISGHKSVSWYQQVLGQGPQFIFQYYEKEERGRGNFPDRFSARQFPNYSSELNVNALLLGDSALYLCASSLGQGAIGTDTQYFGPGTRLTVL.

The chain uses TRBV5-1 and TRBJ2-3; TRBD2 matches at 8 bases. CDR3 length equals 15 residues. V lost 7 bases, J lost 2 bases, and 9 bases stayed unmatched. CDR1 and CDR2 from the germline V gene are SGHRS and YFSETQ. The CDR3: CASCPGRGATDTQYF. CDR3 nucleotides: TGCGCCAGCTGTCCTGGGCGGGGGGCCACAGATACGCAGTATTTT.

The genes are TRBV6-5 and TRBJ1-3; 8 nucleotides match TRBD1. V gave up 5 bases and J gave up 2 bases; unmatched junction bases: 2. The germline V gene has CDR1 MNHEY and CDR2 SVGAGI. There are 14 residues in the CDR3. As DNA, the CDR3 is TGTGCCAGCAGTCAACAGGGGGCTGGAAACACCATATATTTT. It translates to CASSQQGAGNTIYF.

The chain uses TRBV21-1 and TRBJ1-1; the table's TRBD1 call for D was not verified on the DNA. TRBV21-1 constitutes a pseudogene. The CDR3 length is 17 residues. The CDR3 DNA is TGTGCCAGCAGCAAGCCGAGGACAGTGGCTTCGAACACTGAAGCTTTCTTT. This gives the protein CASSKPRTVASNTEAFF.

The CDR3: CASTRTEAYGYTF. In nucleotides, the CDR3 is TGTGCCAGTACCCGGACTGAAGCCTATGGCTACACCTTC. The rearrangement links TRBV19 to TRBJ1-2; D gene unclear. Per germline, CDR1 LNHDA and CDR2 SQIVND (reference sequence). V was shortened by 7 bases and J by 4 bases, with 13 bases between the two germline ends. CDR3 length: 13 residues.

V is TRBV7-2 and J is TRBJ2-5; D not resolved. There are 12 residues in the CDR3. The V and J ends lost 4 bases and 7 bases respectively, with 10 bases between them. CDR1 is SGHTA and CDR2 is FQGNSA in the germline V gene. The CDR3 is CASSSPPGTQYF. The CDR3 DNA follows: TGTGCCAGCAGCTCCCCACCGGGGACCCAGTACTTC.

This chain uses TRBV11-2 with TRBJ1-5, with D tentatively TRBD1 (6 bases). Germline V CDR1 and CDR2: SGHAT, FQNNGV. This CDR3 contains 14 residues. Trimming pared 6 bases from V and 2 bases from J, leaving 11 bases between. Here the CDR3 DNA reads TGTGCCAGCAGAGAGGGGGAAGGCAATCAGCCCCAGCATTTT. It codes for CASREGEGNQPQHF. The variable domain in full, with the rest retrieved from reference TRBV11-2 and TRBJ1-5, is EAGVAQSPRYKIIEKRQSVAFWCNPISGHATLYWYQQILGQGPKLLIQFQNNGVVDDSQLPKDRFSAERLKGVDSTLKIQPAKLEDSAVYLCASREGEGNQPQHFGDGTRLSIL.

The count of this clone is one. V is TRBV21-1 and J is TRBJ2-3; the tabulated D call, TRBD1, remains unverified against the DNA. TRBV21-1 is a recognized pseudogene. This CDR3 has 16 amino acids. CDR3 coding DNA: TGTGCCAGCAGCAAAAAGGACGCCGACAGAACAGATACGCAGTATTTT. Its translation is CASSKKDADRTDTQYF.

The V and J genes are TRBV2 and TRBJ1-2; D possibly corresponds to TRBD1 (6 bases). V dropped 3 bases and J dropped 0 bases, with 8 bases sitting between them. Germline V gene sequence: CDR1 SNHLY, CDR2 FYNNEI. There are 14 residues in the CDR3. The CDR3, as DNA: TGTGCCAGCAGTGATGGACAGACTAACTATGGCTACACCTTC. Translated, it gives CASSDGQTNYGYTF.